A single sample gave rise to the 8 T cell receptor beta chains below, sequenced in a study of T cell responses to AZD1222 COVID-19 vaccine. Produced via immunoSEQ multiplex PCR; TCRdb's table is partial and in-frame only. The data hold around 160,000 clones, with about nine tenths observed a single time. Sequenced material: peripheral blood, taken 28 days after the second AZD1222 dose. Receptors originate from an adult who received the AZD1222 COVID-19 vaccine.

This chain joins TRBV7-8 and TRBJ2-2, with unresolved D. The germline V gene encodes CDR1 SGHVS and CDR2 FQNEAQ. There are 11 residues in the CDR3. With 10 bases removed from V and 4 bases from J, the gap between germline ends came to 7 bases. The CDR3 DNA reads as TGTGCCACCGGCTTCACCGGGGAGCTGTTTTTT. Encoded protein: CATGFTGELFF.

The V gene is TRBV24-1, the J gene TRBJ2-1, with 9 nucleotides matching TRBD1. Germline assignment: CDR1 KGHDR and CDR2 SFDVKD. V was pared by 3 bases and J by 6 bases, with 8 bases of the junction left unmatched. The CDR3 is 16 amino acids. The CDR3 sequence is CATSDGGQGPANEQFF. As DNA, the CDR3 is TGTGCCACCAGTGATGGGGGACAGGGTCCGGCCAATGAGCAGTTCTTC.

The V gene is TRBV2, the J gene TRBJ1-3; 7 bases match TRBD1. The CDR3 extends over 14 amino acids. Unmatched junction bases numbered 6, after V lost 6 bases and J lost 4 bases. CDR1 is SNHLY and CDR2 is FYNNEI in the germline V gene. CDR3 in DNA: TGTGCCAGCAGCCCAGGGGGTTTCGGAAACACCATATATTTT. It yields the protein CASSPGGFGNTIYF. Based on the CDR3 plus reference TRBV2 and TRBJ1-3, the full variable domain is EPEVTQTPSHQVTQMGQEVILRCVPISNHLYFYWYRQILGQKVEFLVSFYNNEISEKSEIFDDQFSVERPDGSNFTLKIRSTKLEDSAMYFCASSPGGFGNTIYFGEGSWLTVV.

The chain joins TRBV7-9 to TRBJ1-2; 10 bases line up with TRBD1. V lost 1 base, J lost 7 bases, and 9 bases stayed unmatched. The CDR3 covers 16 residues. From germline, CDR1 is SEHNR and CDR2 FQNEAQ (reference sequence). CDR3 in amino acids: CASSLERRQGASGYTF. CDR3 bases: TGTGCCAGCAGCTTAGAGAGGAGACAGGGGGCAAGTGGCTACACCTTC. The full variable domain, with the rest looked up from reference TRBV7-9 and TRBJ1-2, is DTGVSQNPRHKITKRGQNVTFRCDPISEHNRLYWYRQTLGQGPEFLTYFQNEAQLEKSRLLSDRFSAERPKGSFSTLEIQRTEQGDSAMYLCASSLERRQGASGYTFGSGTRLTVV.

V usage is TRBV2 and J usage is TRBJ1-4, with D possibly being TRBD1 (6 bases). The CDR3 has 17 residues. V lost 0 bases and J 0 bases, leaving 11 bases between the germline ends. Germline lookup yields CDR1 SNHLY and CDR2 FYNNEI. The CDR3 DNA sequence: TGTGCCAGCAGTGAAGCCCCGGACAGCACAACTAATGAAAAACTGTTTTTT. This gives the protein CASSEAPDSTTNEKLFF.

The genes are TRBV7-2 and TRBJ2-3, with D possibly TRBD2 on 6 matching bases. The CDR3 length is 14 residues. Germline assignment: CDR1 SGHTA and CDR2 FQGNSA. Trimming shortened V by 5 bases and J by 3 bases, and 12 bases separated the two germline ends. CDR3 nucleotides: TGTGCCAGCAGCCGGGCGGGGAATACAGATACGCAGTATTTT. Protein sequence: CASSRAGNTDTQYF.

V usage is TRBV9 and J usage is TRBJ1-2, with TRBD1 identical over 8 bases. The junction had 6 bases not matched to a gene; V was cut back by 2 bases and J by 3 bases. The CDR3 sequence is 15 residues long. The germline gives CDR1 SGDLS, CDR2 YYNGEE. The CDR3 loop is CASSVPDRVDYGYTF. In DNA, the CDR3 is TGTGCCAGCAGCGTTCCGGACAGGGTCGACTATGGCTACACCTTC.

This chain connects TRBV6-5 to TRBJ1-1; 8 bases align to TRBD1. The CDR3 spans 13 residues. The germline CDR1 and CDR2 sequences are MNHEY and SVGAGI. The J segment lost 6 bases and the V segment lost 6 bases, leaving 6 bases of the junction unmatched. CDR3 amino acids: CASRPTGVPEAFF. The CDR3 bases are TGTGCCAGCAGACCGACAGGGGTCCCTGAAGCTTTCTTT.